The rows below give T cell receptor beta chains drawn from one sample of a study of blood T cell repertoires in COVID-19. Clones were sequenced by immunoSEQ multiplex PCR, and TCRdb holds only the in-frame ones, with some missing. The sample lists hundreds of thousands of clones, approximately 85% occurring once. Sequenced sample: peripheral blood. These receptors all stem from a man between 45 and 60 years old with COVID-19, enrolled during active disease. Each CDR3 is given with its conserved first and last residue. The order of the fields is clone size, V gene, J gene, CDR3 protein. The size field is filled for only some rows; it gives once, few, many or a size class.

once	TRBV19	TRBJ2-7	CASSVGTGDSYEQYF
once	TRBV4-1	TRBJ2-1	CASSQDEGTGSYNEQFF
.	TRBV12-5	TRBJ2-7	CASGLEEGDSYEQYF
.	TRBV7-2	TRBJ2-1	CASSLGRGQGRYNEQFF
.	TRBV30	TRBJ2-7	CAWSTPRTGATVTYEQYF
.	TRBV7-3	TRBJ2-2	CASSRQGNTGELFF
once	TRBV11-2	TRBJ2-1	CASSLDPGTGPYNEQFF
few	TRBV12-3/TRBV12-4	TRBJ1-1	CASSGGQNTEAFF
.	TRBV24-1	TRBJ1-2	CATSDHRTNNYGYTF
.	TRBV6-4	TRBJ2-2	CASSASGQLNTGELFF
.	TRBV5-8	TRBJ2-3	CASSRPFQGANTDTQYF
.	TRBV20-1	TRBJ2-5	CSALGGETQYF
once	TRBV7-2	TRBJ2-3	CASSFTGFTDTQYF
once	TRBV19	TRBJ2-5	CASSRVIGRQETQYF
.	TRBV12-3/TRBV12-4	TRBJ2-1	CASSLSGVNEQFF
.	TRBV18	TRBJ1-2	CASSTDFNYGYTF
.	TRBV12-3/TRBV12-4	TRBJ1-1	CASSWTGTEAFF
.	TRBV7-2	TRBJ2-5	CASSFRLAGLETQYF
.	TRBV3-1/TRBV3-2	TRBJ2-2	CASSGTSDTGELFF
.	TRBV11-3	TRBJ2-2	CASSRRGEAGELFF
.	TRBV5-8	TRBJ1-2	CASRIIQGDYGYTF
.	TRBV6-5	TRBJ2-5	CASSYSASGGAETQYF
.	TRBV13	TRBJ2-2	CASSFGTPRTGELFF
.	TRBV18	TRBJ2-3	CASSLRIGTDTQYF
.	TRBV5-1	TRBJ1-4	CASSLEGQTNEKLFF
.	TRBV4-1	TRBJ1-2	CASSQLEREAYGYTF
.	TRBV3-1/TRBV3-2	TRBJ2-7	CASSQDHGQGAEQYF